This T cell receptor beta chain was obtained from a study of early T cells in non-severe SARS-CoV-2 infection. The sample holds a few counts of this clonotype. Germline CDR1 reads LNHNV; CDR2 reads YYDKDF (reference sequence). The CDR3 consists of 14 residues. V dropped 4 bases and J dropped 1; count of bases not matched to a gene: 2. Each single cDNA molecule received a unique molecular identifier. A single record per CDR3 protein comes from TCRdb applying MiXCR to the 5' RACE reads. There are 40,000 to 50,000 distinct CDR3 sequences in the sample; roughly 13% occur only once, and 10% lies in the top ten.

The sequence came from an adult who was a healthcare worker with PCR-confirmed SARS-CoV-2 infection or an uninfected control (not recorded which). This chain uses TRBV15 with TRBJ1-1; TRBD1 aligns across 8 bases. The sequenced material came from whole blood. The CDR3, as DNA: TGTGCCACCAGCAAAGGACAGGGGAACACTGAAGCTTTCTTT. Amino acid sequence: CATSKGQGNTEAFF.